Below are 6 T cell receptor beta chains sequenced from a single sample in a study of shared clonotypes between healthy human individuals. Sequenced by immunoSEQ multiplex PCR; TCRdb stores in-frame clones only, minus some. There are roughly 2 million clones in the sample; roughly 96% occur only once, and 0.1% to 0.15% lies in the top ten. Sequencing was performed on naive CD4+ T cells sorted from blood. Subset denoted: CD45RA+ positively selected. The receptors derive from a man aged 18 to 29 in good health.

V usage is TRBV6-1 and J usage is TRBJ2-4; 7 positions agree with TRBD1. Per the germline V gene, CDR1 is MNHNS and CDR2 is SASEGT. The CDR3 is 15 amino acids. V shed 3 bases and J 3 bases; nucleotides not matched to a gene: 5. The CDR3 region is CASSERGPGKNIQYF. CDR3 DNA sequence: TGTGCCAGCAGTGAGAGGGGGCCAGGCAAAAACATTCAGTACTTC.

The J gene is TRBJ2-1, the V gene TRBV7-2; no firm D call. Germline V gene sequence: CDR1 SGHTA, CDR2 FQGNSA. Trimming left V 5 bases short and J 0 bases short, with 14 bases between. This CDR3 has 16 amino acids. CDR3 region: CASSAGILLSYNEQFF. DNA of the CDR3: TGTGCCAGCAGCGCCGGCATCCTCCTCTCCTACAATGAGCAGTTCTTC.

The rearrangement uses TRBV28 and TRBJ1-2; 10 bases line up with TRBD1. The germline V gene encodes CDR1 MDHEN and CDR2 SYDVKM. With 6 bases clipped from V and 5 bases from J, the junction kept 3 bases outside the gene matches. The CDR3 totals 13 residues. The CDR3 region has the DNA TGTGCCAGCAGGGGACAGGGGAGGTATGGCTACACCTTC. It specifies CASRGQGRYGYTF.

The chain uses TRBV4-1 and TRBJ1-3, with D maybe TRBD1 (5 bases). Trimming left V 2 bases short and J 4 bases short, with 9 bases between. The germline gives CDR1 MGHRA, CDR2 YSYEKL. The CDR3 contains 14 residues. The CDR3 DNA is TGCGCCAGCAGCCAACCCAGGGACGGAAACACCATATATTTT. Translating it yields CASSQPRDGNTIYF.

About this clone: In the same sample, other DNA sequences code for this CDR3. The chain combines TRBV30 with TRBJ1-1; D gene unclear. The V end lost 0 bases, the J end lost 0 bases, and 5 bases lay between the germline ends. The CDR3 has 13 residues. The V gene's germline CDR1 is GTSNPN and CDR2 SVGIG (reference sequence). The CDR3 DNA reads as TGTGCCTGGAGTGTATGGGTGAACACTGAAGCTTTCTTT. Translated: CAWSVWVNTEAFF.

The rearrangement joins TRBV28 to TRBJ2-4; 9 bases line up with TRBD2. This CDR3 is 13 amino acids long. CDR1 MDHEN and CDR2 SYDVKM come from the germline V gene. V lost 5 bases, J lost 7 bases, and 3 bases stayed unmatched. CDR3 nucleotide sequence: TGTGCCAGCAGTGCGACTAGCGGCAACATTCAGTACTTC. Its translation is CASSATSGNIQYF.